This T cell receptor beta chain appears in the sequencing data of a study of shared clonotypes between healthy human individuals (dated by TCRdb to 2020 to 2021). Broadly, across the study: A couple of women and a few men aged 18 to 49 years were included in the cohort. For each donor, CD4 naive and CD4 memory were each given three plates, CD8 naive was given two plates, and CD8 memory was given one plate. Blood TCR repertoires of five healthy adults were deeply sequenced to estimate repertoire size and the extent of clonotype sharing between individuals. To increase sequencing depth and limit assay-specific biases, TCR repertoire library preparation and sequencing were carried out by different laboratories using diverse techniques. Between about 0.9 and 10 billion PBMCs per donor were obtained by leukapheresis.

CD8 naive samples were CD45RO-negative cells positively selected for CCR7, giving a CD45RA+CCR7+ population that excluded TemRA cells. Donors were healthy HIV-negative adults with no recently reported acute infections or vaccinations. Every donor was a Caucasian adult living in Nashville, Tennessee, USA. Blood was obtained by leukapheresis, after which PBMCs were separated by Ficoll-Histopaque density gradient centrifugation and cryopreserved in liquid nitrogen vapor phase. Analytical flow cytometry was used to check the purity and quantity of every magnetically sorted T cell population. From each sorted fraction, genomic DNA was isolated and quantified by UV absorbance on a Nanodrop 2000c. Regarding this clone: It lacks a known antigen. No base qualities exist here, and no much larger clone lies one base off it.

TCR CDR3 regions were amplified from genomic DNA by multiplex PCR using the deep immunoSEQ assay. Genomic DNA extracted from each cell subset was distributed evenly over all wells of several immunoSEQ 96-well plates, and each plate served as one replicate. Each replicate PCR for sorted subsets received around 200 ng genomic DNA, equal to about 30,000 T cell genomes. Purified libraries were quantified with a Qubit 3.0 fluorometer, sized on a Bioanalyzer 2100, and re-quantified with the KAPA Library Quantification kit. A separate single-read 150-cycle Illumina NextSeq 550 flow cell was used to sequence each immunoSEQ 96-well plate. The original pipeline was this. Because the immunoSEQ output held only junctional sequences and lacked quality scores, the filtering could not match the filtering applied to full-length reads. To assign V/J genes and CDR3, sequences were annotated against IMGT germline references using PyIR, a Python wrapper for IgBLAST v1.9. Reads with weak V/J assignments (E-value above 1e-6), missing CDR3, stop codons, out-of-frame junctions, or ambiguous translated residues were removed. V3J clonotypes were defined by identical inferred V gene, J gene, and CDR3 amino acid sequence. The percentage overlap between two repertoires was calculated by dividing the number of shared unique clonotypes by the size of the smaller repertoire. Three approaches were used to assess repertoire richness: RTK rarefaction, the Chao1 estimator, and Recon v2.1 estimates of unobserved clonotypes. OLGA was used to compute generation probabilities for all TCRbeta clonotypes that the gDNA method yielded from a handful of donors. TCRdb obtained this table from immuneACCESS and retained in-frame rearrangements with V and J assigned. These tables miss some clones; where compared with another copy, unresolved V genes account for less than half of the shortfall, and the remainder is unexplained. The DNA was the basis for D and trimming; V, J and clone size are from that table. The sample yields more than 2 million clones; just under 95% were counted once. The ten largest clones take up 0.9% to 1.3% of the sample.

The germline V gene (reference sequence) specifies LNHDA as CDR1 and SQIVND as CDR2. The cysteine opens and the phenylalanine closes a CDR3 of 14 amino acids. Kept here is only the CDR3 DNA, which spans 42 bases and is read in frame from base 1. Trimming takes 4 bases from V and 1 base from J, and the germline ends sit 10 bases apart. Study-wide findings and limitations: Across a few donors, approximately 4.9% of naive CD4, approximately 3.6% of naive CD8, under 2.5% of memory CD4, and 0.4% of memory CD8 clonotypes were shared. Even with the large sequencing depth, rarefaction of the sorted-subset datasets indicated that sequencing was incomplete. Pairwise subsampling led to the expectation that sequencing depth would affect the degree of clonotype sharing among donors. Compared with non-shared clonotypes, clonotypes shared by all four sorted-subset donors had higher generation probabilities. Naive subsets generally had larger estimated clonotype richness than memory subsets. Because the study included a small number of donors, the genetic and exposure-history diversity represented was limited. Sampling was restricted to blood, and TCR repertoires in tissues likely differ from the TCR repertoires found in blood.

This chain joins TRBV19 to TRBJ2-5, with no confident D gene call. This TCR derives from a man aged 18 to 30 in good health. Sequencing input: naive CD8+ T cells sorted from blood. What the cell subset or site label conveys for this sample: CD45RA+CCR7+. CDR3 loop: CASSSISFQETQYF. The bases read TGTGCCAGTAGTAGTATTTCCTTCCAAGAGACCCAGTACTTC.